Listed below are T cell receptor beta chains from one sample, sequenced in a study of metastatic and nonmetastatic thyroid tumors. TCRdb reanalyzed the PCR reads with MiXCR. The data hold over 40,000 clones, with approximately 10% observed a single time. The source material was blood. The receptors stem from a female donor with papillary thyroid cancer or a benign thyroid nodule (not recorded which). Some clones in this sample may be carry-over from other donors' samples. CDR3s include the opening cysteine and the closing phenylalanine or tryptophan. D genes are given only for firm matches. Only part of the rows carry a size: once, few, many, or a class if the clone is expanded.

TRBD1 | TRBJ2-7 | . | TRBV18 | CASSPGTGTYEQYF | TGTGCCAGCTCACCAGGGACAGGGACCTACGAGCAGTACTTC
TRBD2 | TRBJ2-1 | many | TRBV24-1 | CATSEPSGKVYNEQFF | TGTGCCACCAGTGAACCGAGCGGGAAAGTCTACAATGAGCAGTTCTTC
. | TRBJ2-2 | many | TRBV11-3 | CASSLRAGKGELFF | TGTGCCAGCAGCTTACGGGCGGGAAAGGGGGAGCTGTTTTTT
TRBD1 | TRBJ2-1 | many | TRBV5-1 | CASSGTGAWDEQFF | TGCGCCAGCAGCGGGACAGGGGCATGGGATGAGCAGTTCTTC
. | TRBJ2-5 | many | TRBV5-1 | CASSLVGQYQETQYF | TGCGCCAGCAGCTTGGTAGGACAGTACCAAGAGACCCAGTACTTC
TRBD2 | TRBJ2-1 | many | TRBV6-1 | CASSPTSEYNNEQFF | TGTGCCAGCAGTCCGACTAGCGAGTATAACAATGAGCAGTTCTTC
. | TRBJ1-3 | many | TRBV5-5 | CASSGAAGNTIYF | TGTGCCAGCAGCGGGGCCGCTGGAAACACCATATATTTT
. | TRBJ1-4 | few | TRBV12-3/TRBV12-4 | CASSLGGLSDTLFF | TGTGCCAGCAGTTTAGGGGGACTGTCGGACACGCTGTTTTTT
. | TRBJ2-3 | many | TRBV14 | CASSQDSGATDTQYF | TGTGCCAGCAGCCAAGATTCGGGGGCCACAGATACGCAGTATTTT
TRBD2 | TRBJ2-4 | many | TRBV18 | CASSPLLLAGKNIQYF | TGTGCCAGCTCACCCCTGCTACTAGCGGGAAAAAACATTCAGTACTTC
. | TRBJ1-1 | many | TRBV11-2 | CASSSIRATEAFF | TGTGCCAGCAGCTCGATCCGGGCCACTGAAGCTTTCTTT
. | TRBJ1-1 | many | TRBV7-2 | CASSYRGGNTEAFF | TGTGCCAGCAGCTACCGGGGCGGGAACACTGAAGCTTTCTTT
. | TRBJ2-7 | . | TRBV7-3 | CASSCRGPSCSSYEQYF | TGTGCCAGCAGCTGCCGGGGGCCTAGCTGCAGCTCCTACGAGCAGTACTTC
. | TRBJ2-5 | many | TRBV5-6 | CASSTPLGSGWLATQYF | TGTGCCAGCAGCACACCCTTGGGTTCGGGCTGGTTGGCGACCCAGTACTTC
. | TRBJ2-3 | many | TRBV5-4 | CASSLIRGTDTQYF | TGTGCCAGCAGCTTGATTCGGGGGACAGATACGCAGTATTTT
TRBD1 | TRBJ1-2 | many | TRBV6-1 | CASSEQGAIYGYTF | TGTGCCAGCAGTGAACAGGGGGCGATCTATGGCTACACCTTC
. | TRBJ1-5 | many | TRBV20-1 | CSAKQGLVGNQPQHF | TGCAGTGCTAAGCAGGGGTTGGTGGGCAATCAGCCCCAGCATTTT